This T cell receptor (beta chain) was obtained from a study of blood T cell repertoires in COVID-19. Across the study: The origin of the acute and convalescent COVID-19 samples was the United States, Italy and Spain. The analysed material was cDNA or gDNA that came from T cells, B-cell-depleted T cells, or PBMCs.

Source study methods: Reference gene primer amplification gave estimated nucleated cell counts. Clones were sequenced by immunoSEQ multiplex PCR, and TCRdb holds only the in-frame ones, with some missing. V, J and clone size are taken as reported in that table, and D and trimming were inferred from the DNA itself. The sample gives approximately 74,000 clones, 85% to 90% of which show up once; about 1.2% is in the top ten. Trimming took 2 bases from V and 2 from J, leaving 10 bases between them. CDR1 and CDR2 (germline): SGHTA, FQGNSA. The CDR3 is 14 residues long. The chain links TRBV7-2 to TRBJ2-7, with unresolved D. This receptor was identified in a woman aged 55 to 70 with acute or convalescent COVID-19. Sequencing was performed on peripheral blood. CDR3 amino acids: CASSLHQAAYEQYV. CDR3 sequence (DNA): TGTGCCAGCAGCTTACACCAGGCCGCCTACGAGCAGTACGTC.